These T cell receptor beta chains were read from a single sample in a study of blood T cell repertoires in COVID-19. TCRdb's table, derived via immunoSEQ multiplex PCR, lists solely in-frame clones and lacks some. The sample yields approximately 120,000 clones, 60% to 85% seen once. Sequenced material: peripheral blood. Every receptor here comes from a man at least 80 years old with acute or convalescent COVID-19. CDR3s include the opening cysteine and the closing phenylalanine or tryptophan. The order of the fields is clone size, D gene, V gene, J gene, CDR3 protein, CDR3 DNA. A D gene is named only where the DNA matches it firmly. Expanded clones get a size class; other rows say once, few or many, or leave the size out.

.	.	TRBV11-2	TRBJ2-5	CASSLDSPGPFETQYF	TGTGCCAGCAGCTTAGATAGCCCCGGCCCATTCGAGACCCAGTACTTC
.	TRBD2	TRBV27	TRBJ2-2	CASSYRTSGAGELFF	TGTGCCAGCAGTTACAGGACTAGCGGGGCCGGGGAGCTGTTTTTT
.	.	TRBV19	TRBJ2-7	CASSAGTSTYEQYF	TGTGCCAGTAGTGCAGGGACTTCTACCTACGAGCAGTACTTC
.	.	TRBV3-1/TRBV3-2	TRBJ2-3	CASSQGGGGDTQYF	TGTGCCAGCAGCCAAGGAGGGGGTGGCGATACGCAGTATTTT
.	.	TRBV19	TRBJ2-2	CASARAGNTGELFF	TGTGCCAGTGCTCGAGCAGGAAACACCGGGGAGCTGTTTTTT
.	TRBD1	TRBV6-5	TRBJ1-1	CASKTGGETEAFF	TGTGCCAGCAAAACAGGGGGAGAGACTGAAGCTTTCTTT
.	TRBD1	TRBV10-3	TRBJ2-7	CAIRETGAYEQYF	TGTGCCATCAGAGAAACAGGGGCCTACGAGCAGTACTTC
.	.	TRBV5-4	TRBJ1-2	CASSLVTGGYTF	TGTGCCAGCAGCTTGGTCACGGGTGGCTACACCTTC
.	.	TRBV25-1	TRBJ1-4	CASNRENEKLFF	TGTGCCAGCAACAGGGAAAATGAAAAACTGTTTTTT
.	.	TRBV7-2	TRBJ1-6	CASSLKGASSPLHF	TGTGCCAGCAGCTTAAAAGGAGCGAGTTCACCCCTCCACTTT
once	TRBD2	TRBV28	TRBJ2-4	CASSDGTSGGVAKNIQYF	TGTGCCAGCAGTGACGGGACTAGCGGGGGTGTAGCCAAAAACATTCAGTACTTC
.	.	TRBV29-1	TRBJ1-1	CSVQPGGSTEAFF	TGCAGCGTCCAACCGGGGGGTTCGACTGAAGCTTTCTTT
once	TRBD1	TRBV3-1/TRBV3-2	TRBJ1-6	CASSQARLQGLYNSPLHF	TGTGCCAGCAGCCAAGCCCGACTACAGGGGTTGTATAATTCACCCCTCCACTTT
.	.	TRBV5-3	TRBJ2-7	CARSVKTPNRVLSYEQYF	TGTGCCAGAAGCGTGAAAACCCCTAACAGGGTACTCTCCTACGAGCAGTACTTC
.	TRBD2	TRBV4-2	TRBJ2-1	CASSQDRTGGPNEQFF	TGTGCCAGCAGCCAAGATCGTACGGGGGGGCCCAATGAGCAGTTCTTC
.	.	TRBV3-1/TRBV3-2	TRBJ1-6	CASSHPQGNSPLHF	TGTGCCAGCAGCCACCCCCAGGGGAATTCACCCCTCCACTTT
.	TRBD2	TRBV11-2	TRBJ2-5	CASSLIRRGGETQYF	TGTGCCAGCAGCTTAATTCGTCGGGGGGGAGAGACCCAGTACTTC
many	.	TRBV5-1	TRBJ2-2	CASSLGSRWELFF	TGCGCCAGCAGCTTGGGTAGTCGGTGGGAGCTGTTTTTT
few	TRBD1	TRBV7-9	TRBJ2-4	CASSSYRGEGNIQYF	TGTGCCAGCAGCTCATACAGGGGCGAGGGAAACATTCAGTACTTC
once	TRBD1	TRBV7-2	TRBJ1-5	CASSLGPGQGHQPQHF	TGTGCCAGCAGCTTAGGGCCGGGACAGGGCCATCAGCCCCAGCATTTT
.	.	TRBV14	TRBJ2-3	CASSQVGGVRRNTQYF	TGTGCCAGCAGCCAAGTAGGTGGCGTCAGGAGGAATACGCAGTATTTT
.	TRBD1	TRBV10-3	TRBJ1-4	CAISRDLTGGNEKLFF	TGTGCCATCAGTCGCGACCTAACAGGGGGTAATGAAAAACTGTTTTTT
.	TRBD1	TRBV28	TRBJ1-5	CASRWGTGNQPQHF	TGTGCCAGCAGATGGGGGACAGGCAATCAGCCCCAGCATTTT
.	TRBD1	TRBV6-6	TRBJ1-2	CASSYSTGTGNGYTF	TGTGCCAGCAGTTACTCGACCGGGACAGGGAATGGCTACACCTTC
.	TRBD1	TRBV6-2/TRBV6-3	TRBJ2-7	CASSFPVGVGTGGSYEQYF	TGTGCCAGCAGTTTCCCCGTGGGAGTCGGGACAGGGGGCTCCTACGAGCAGTACTTC
.	TRBD1	TRBV4-1	TRBJ1-2	CASSQEGGQGRNYGYTF	TGCGCCAGCAGCCAAGAAGGGGGCCAGGGGAGGAACTATGGCTACACCTTC
.	.	TRBV15	TRBJ1-5	CATSRRTRSNQPQHF	TGTGCCACCAGCCGCCGGACTAGGAGCAATCAGCCCCAGCATTTT
many	TRBD1	TRBV4-1	TRBJ1-2	CASSQAPGQGGGYTF	TGCGCCAGCAGCCAAGCCCCGGGACAGGGTGGAGGCTACACCTTC
.	TRBD2	TRBV11-2	TRBJ2-3	CASSTIIAGGPDF	TGTGCCAGCAGCACCATCATAGCGGGGGGCCCGGATTTT
.	.	TRBV7-8	TRBJ2-1	CASSRGGVMRNEQFF	TGTGCCAGCAGCCGAGGGGGAGTAATGCGCAATGAGCAGTTCTTC
.	.	TRBV27	TRBJ1-6	CASSFTGSVSYNSPLHF	TGTGCCAGCAGTTTCACAGGGTCGGTCTCCTATAATTCACCCCTCCACTTT
.	TRBD2	TRBV6-2/TRBV6-3	TRBJ2-3	CASSPVPGLDYTDTQYF	TGTGCCAGCAGTCCCGTCCCGGGACTAGATTACACAGATACGCAGTATTTT
.	TRBD2	TRBV23-1	TRBJ2-5	CASSQFERGVGETQYF	TGCGCCAGCAGTCAATTTGAGCGGGGGGTCGGGGAGACCCAGTACTTC
.	.	TRBV28	TRBJ1-2	CASTGGRPNYGYTF	TGTGCCAGCACGGGGGGTAGGCCCAACTATGGCTACACCTTC
.	.	TRBV5-1	TRBJ2-1	CASSFGDRSYNEQFF	TGCGCCAGCAGCTTTGGAGACAGATCCTACAATGAGCAGTTCTTC
.	.	TRBV5-1	TRBJ2-3	CASSRFGTSHTDTQYF	TGCGCCAGCAGCAGATTCGGGACTTCCCATACAGATACGCAGTATTTT
.	TRBD1	TRBV18	TRBJ1-6	CASSPPGQGSNSPLHF	TGTGCCAGCTCACCACCGGGACAGGGGAGCAATTCACCCCTCCACTTT